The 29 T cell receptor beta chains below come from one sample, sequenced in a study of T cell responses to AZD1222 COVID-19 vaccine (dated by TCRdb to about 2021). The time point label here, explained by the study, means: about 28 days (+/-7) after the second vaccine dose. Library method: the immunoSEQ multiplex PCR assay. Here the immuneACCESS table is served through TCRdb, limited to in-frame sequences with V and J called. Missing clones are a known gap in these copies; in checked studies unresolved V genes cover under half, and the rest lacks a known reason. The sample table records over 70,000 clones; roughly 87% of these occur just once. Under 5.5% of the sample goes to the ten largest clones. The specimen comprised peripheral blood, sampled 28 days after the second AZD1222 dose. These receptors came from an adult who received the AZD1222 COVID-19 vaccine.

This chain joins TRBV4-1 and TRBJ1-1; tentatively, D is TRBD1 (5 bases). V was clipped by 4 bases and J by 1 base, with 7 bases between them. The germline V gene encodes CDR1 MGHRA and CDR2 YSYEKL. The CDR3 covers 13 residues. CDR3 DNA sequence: TGCGCCAGCAGCCTGACAGAGAACACTGAAGCTTTCTTT. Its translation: CASSLTENTEAFF.

CDR3 residues: CASSSWLGGNTEAFF. CDR3 nucleotide sequence: TGTGCCAGCAGTAGTTGGTTGGGAGGGAACACTGAAGCTTTCTTT. J is TRBJ1-1 and V is TRBV7-8; D is unclear. The V end lost 6 bases, the J end lost 1 base, and 15 bases lay between the germline ends. The germline CDR1 and CDR2 sequences are SGHVS and FQNEAQ. This CDR3 spans 15 amino acids. The whole variable domain, remainder taken from reference TRBV7-8 and TRBJ1-1, is GAGVSQSPRYKVAKRGQDVALRCDPISGHVSLFWYQQALGQGPEFLTYFQNEAQLDKSGLPSDRFFAERPEGSVSTLKIQRTQQEDSAVYLCASSSWLGGNTEAFFGQGTRLTVV.

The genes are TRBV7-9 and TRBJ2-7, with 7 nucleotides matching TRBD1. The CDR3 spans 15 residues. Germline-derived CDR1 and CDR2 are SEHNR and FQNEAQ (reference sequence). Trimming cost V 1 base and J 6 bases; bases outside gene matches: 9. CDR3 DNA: TGTGCCAGCAGCTTAGGCATCGGGACAGCCTCCGAGCAGTACTTC. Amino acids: CASSLGIGTASEQYF.

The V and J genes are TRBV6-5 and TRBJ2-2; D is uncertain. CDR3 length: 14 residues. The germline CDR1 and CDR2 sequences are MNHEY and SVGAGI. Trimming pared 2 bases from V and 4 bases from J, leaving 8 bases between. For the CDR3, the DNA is TGTGCCAGCAGTTACAACCCGACCACCGGGGAGCTGTTTTTT. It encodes CASSYNPTTGELFF.

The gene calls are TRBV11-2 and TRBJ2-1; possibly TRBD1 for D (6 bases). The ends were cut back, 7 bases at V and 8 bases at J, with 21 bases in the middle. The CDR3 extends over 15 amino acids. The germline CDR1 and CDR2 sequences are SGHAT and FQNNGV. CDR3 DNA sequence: TGTGCCAGCACCATCGGACAGAACCCTGTGGATGAGCAGTTCTTC. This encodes CASTIGQNPVDEQFF.

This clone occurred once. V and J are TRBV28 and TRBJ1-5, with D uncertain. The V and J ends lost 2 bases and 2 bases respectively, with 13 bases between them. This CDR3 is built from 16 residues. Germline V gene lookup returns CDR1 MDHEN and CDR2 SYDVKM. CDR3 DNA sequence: TGTGCCAGCAGTTTAATAAAAAGGGTGGGCAATCAGCCCCAGCATTTT. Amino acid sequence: CASSLIKRVGNQPQHF.

CDR3 protein: CASSSITDGETQYF. DNA of the CDR3: TGTGCCAGCAGCTCCATTACTGATGGGGAGACCCAGTACTTC. V is TRBV11-2 and J is TRBJ2-5; D not certain. This CDR3 comprises 14 residues. V shed 4 bases and J shed 5 bases, with 14 bases lying between them. Germline CDR1 and CDR2: SGHAT and FQNNGV.

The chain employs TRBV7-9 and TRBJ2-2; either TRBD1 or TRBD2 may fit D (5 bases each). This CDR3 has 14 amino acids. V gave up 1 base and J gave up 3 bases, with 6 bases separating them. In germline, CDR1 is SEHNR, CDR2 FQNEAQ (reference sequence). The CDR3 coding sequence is TGTGCCAGCAGCTTAGAGGGACACACCGGGGAGCTGTTTTTT. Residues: CASSLEGHTGELFF. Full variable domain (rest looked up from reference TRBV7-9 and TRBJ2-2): DTGVSQNPRHKITKRGQNVTFRCDPISEHNRLYWYRQTLGQGPEFLTYFQNEAQLEKSRLLSDRFSAERPKGSFSTLEIQRTEQGDSAMYLCASSLEGHTGELFFGEGSRLTVL.

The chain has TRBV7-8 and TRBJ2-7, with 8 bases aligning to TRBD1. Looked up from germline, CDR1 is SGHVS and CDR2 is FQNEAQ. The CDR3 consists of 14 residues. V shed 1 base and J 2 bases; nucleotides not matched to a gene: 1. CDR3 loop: CASSLGTGTYEQYF. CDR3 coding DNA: TGTGCCAGCAGCTTAGGGACAGGGACCTACGAGCAGTACTTC.

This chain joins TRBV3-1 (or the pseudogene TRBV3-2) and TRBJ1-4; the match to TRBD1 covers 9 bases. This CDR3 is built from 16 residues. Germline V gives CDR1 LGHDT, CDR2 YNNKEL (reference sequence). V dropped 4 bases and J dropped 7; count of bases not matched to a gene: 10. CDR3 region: CASSRRPGTGIEKLFF. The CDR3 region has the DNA TGTGCCAGCAGCCGAAGACCCGGGACAGGGATTGAAAAACTGTTTTTT.

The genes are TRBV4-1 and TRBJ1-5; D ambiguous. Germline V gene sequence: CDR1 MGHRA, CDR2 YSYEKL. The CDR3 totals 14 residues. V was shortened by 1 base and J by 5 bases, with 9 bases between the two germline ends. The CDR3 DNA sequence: TGCGCCAGCAGCCAAGCCCCCGGTGATCAGCCCCAGCATTTT. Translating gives CASSQAPGDQPQHF.

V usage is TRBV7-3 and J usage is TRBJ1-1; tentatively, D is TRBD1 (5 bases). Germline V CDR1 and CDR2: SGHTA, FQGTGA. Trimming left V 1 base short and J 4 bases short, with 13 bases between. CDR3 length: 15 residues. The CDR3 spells CASSLIRGTFTEAFF. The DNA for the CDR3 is TGTGCCAGCAGCTTAATTAGGGGTACGTTCACTGAAGCTTTCTTT.

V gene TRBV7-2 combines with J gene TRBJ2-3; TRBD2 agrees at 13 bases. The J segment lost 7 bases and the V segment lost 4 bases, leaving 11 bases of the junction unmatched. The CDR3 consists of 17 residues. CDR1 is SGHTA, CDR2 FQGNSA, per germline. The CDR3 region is CASSSHSRLAGGNTQYF. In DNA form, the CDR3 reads TGTGCCAGCAGCTCCCACTCTAGACTAGCGGGGGGTAATACGCAGTATTTT. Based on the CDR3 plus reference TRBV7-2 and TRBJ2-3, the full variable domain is GAGVSQSPSNKVTEKGKDVELRCDPISGHTALYWYRQSLGQGLEFLIYFQGNSAPDKSGLPSDRFSAERTGGSVSTLTIQRTQQEDSAVYLCASSSHSRLAGGNTQYFGPGTRLTVL.

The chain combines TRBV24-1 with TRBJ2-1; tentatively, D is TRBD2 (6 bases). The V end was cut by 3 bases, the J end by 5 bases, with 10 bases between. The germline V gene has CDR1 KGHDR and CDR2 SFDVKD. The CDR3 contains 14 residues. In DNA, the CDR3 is TGTGCCACCAGTGATGTGGGGGGAAACAATGAGCAGTTCTTC. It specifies CATSDVGGNNEQFF.

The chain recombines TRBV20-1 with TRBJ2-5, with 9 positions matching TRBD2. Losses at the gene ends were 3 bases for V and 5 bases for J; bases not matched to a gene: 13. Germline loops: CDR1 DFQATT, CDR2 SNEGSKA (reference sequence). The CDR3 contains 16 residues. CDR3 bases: TGCAGTGCTAGTCCGGCTAGCGGGGACCTCACTGAGACCCAGTACTTC. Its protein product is CSASPASGDLTETQYF.

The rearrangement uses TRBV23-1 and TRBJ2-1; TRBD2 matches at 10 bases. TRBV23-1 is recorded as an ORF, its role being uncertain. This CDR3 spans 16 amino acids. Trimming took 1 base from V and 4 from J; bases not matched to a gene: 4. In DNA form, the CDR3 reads TGCGCCAGCAGTCAATGGGAGCGGGGGGGGTACAATGAGCAGTTCTTC. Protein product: CASSQWERGGYNEQFF.

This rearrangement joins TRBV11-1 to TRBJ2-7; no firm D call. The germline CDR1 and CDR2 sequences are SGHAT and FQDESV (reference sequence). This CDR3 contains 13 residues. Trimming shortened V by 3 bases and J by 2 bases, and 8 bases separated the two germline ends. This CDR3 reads CASSLSDTYEQYV. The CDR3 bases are TGTGCCAGCAGCTTGAGTGACACCTACGAGCAGTACGTC.

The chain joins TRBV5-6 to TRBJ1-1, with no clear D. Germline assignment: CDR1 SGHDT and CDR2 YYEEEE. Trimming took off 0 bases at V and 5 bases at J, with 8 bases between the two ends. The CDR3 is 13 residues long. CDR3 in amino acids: CASSLVQATEAFF. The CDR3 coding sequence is TGTGCCAGCAGCTTGGTGCAGGCAACTGAAGCTTTCTTT.

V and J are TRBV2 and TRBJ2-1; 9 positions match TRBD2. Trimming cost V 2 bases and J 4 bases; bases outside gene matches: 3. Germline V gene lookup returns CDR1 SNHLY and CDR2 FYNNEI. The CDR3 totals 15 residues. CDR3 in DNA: TGTGCCAGCAGTGAATTGGCGGGGGGGTACAATGAGCAGTTCTTC. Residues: CASSELAGGYNEQFF.

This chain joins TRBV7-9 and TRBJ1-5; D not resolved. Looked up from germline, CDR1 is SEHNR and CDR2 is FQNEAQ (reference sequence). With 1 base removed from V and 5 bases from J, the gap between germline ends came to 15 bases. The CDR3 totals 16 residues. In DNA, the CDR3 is TGTGCCAGCAGCTTAGGCTCTGGTACGCAGGATCAGCCCCAGCATTTT. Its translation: CASSLGSGTQDQPQHF. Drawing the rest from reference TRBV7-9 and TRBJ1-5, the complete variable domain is DTGVSQNPRHKITKRGQNVTFRCDPISEHNRLYWYRQTLGQGPEFLTYFQNEAQLEKSRLLSDRFSAERPKGSFSTLEIQRTEQGDSAMYLCASSLGSGTQDQPQHFGDGTRLSIL.

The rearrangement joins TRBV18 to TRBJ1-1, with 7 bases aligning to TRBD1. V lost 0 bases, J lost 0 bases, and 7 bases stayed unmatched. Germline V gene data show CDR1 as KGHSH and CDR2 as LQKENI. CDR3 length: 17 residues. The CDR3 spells CASSPPNKGAVNTEAFF. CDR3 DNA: TGTGCCAGCTCACCACCGAATAAGGGGGCAGTGAACACTGAAGCTTTCTTT. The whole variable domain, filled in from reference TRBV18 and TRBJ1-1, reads NAGVMQNPRHLVRRRGQEARLRCSPMKGHSHVYWYRQLPEEGLKFMVYLQKENIIDESGMPKERFSAEFPKEGPSILRIQQVVRGDSAAYFCASSPPNKGAVNTEAFFGQGTRLTVV.

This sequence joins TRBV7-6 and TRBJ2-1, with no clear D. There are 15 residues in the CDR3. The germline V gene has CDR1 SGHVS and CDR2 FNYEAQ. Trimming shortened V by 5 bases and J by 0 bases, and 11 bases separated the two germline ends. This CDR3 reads CASSQTPGSYNEQFF. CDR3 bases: TGTGCCAGCAGCCAGACACCCGGCTCCTACAATGAGCAGTTCTTC. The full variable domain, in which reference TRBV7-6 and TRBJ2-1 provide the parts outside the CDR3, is GAGVSQSPRYKVTKRGQDVALRCDPISGHVSLYWYRQALGQGPEFLTYFNYEAQQDKSGLPNDRFSAERPEGSISTLTIQRTEQRDSAMYRCASSQTPGSYNEQFFGPGTRLTVL.

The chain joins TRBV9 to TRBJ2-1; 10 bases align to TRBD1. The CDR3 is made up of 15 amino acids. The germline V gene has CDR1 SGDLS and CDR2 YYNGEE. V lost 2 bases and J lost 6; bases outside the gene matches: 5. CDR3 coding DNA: TGTGCCAGCAGCGTCCGGGACAGGGGTGGCAATGAGCAGTTCTTC. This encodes CASSVRDRGGNEQFF.

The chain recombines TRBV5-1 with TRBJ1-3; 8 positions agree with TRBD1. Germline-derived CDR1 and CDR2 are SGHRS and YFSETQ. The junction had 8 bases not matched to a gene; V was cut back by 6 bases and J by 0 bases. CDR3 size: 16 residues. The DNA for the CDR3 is TGCGCCAGCACCACGACAGGGGTGAGCTCTGGAAACACCATATATTTT. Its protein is CASTTTGVSSGNTIYF.

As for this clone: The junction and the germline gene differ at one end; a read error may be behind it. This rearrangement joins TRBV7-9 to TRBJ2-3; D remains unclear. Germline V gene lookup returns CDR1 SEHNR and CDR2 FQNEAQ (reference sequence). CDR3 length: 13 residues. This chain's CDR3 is CASSTLVTDSQYF. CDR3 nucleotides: TGTGCCAGCAGCACCCTAGTCACAGATTCGCAGTATTTT.

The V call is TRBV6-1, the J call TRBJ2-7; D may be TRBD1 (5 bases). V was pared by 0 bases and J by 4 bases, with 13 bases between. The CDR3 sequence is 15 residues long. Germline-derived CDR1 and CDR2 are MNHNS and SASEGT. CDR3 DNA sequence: TGTGCCAGCAGTGAAGCGGGAAGGGGCTCATACGAGCAGTACGTC. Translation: CASSEAGRGSYEQYV.

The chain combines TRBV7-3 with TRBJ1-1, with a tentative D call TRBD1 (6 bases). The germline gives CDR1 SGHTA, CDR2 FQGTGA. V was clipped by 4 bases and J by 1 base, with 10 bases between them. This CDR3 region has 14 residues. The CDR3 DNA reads TGTGCCAGCAGCTCGACAGGACGGAACACTGAAGCTTTCTTT. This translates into CASSSTGRNTEAFF. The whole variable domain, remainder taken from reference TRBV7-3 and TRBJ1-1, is GAGVSQTPSNKVTEKGKYVELRCDPISGHTALYWYRQSLGQGPEFLIYFQGTGAADDSGLPNDRFFAVRPEGSVSTLKIQRTERGDSAVYLCASSSTGRNTEAFFGQGTRLTVV.

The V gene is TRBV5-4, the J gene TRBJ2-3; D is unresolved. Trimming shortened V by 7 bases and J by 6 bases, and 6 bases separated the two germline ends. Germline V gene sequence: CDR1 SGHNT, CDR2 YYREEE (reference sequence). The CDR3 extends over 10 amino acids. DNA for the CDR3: TGTGCCAGCCACGGTGATACGCAGTATTTT. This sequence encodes CASHGDTQYF.

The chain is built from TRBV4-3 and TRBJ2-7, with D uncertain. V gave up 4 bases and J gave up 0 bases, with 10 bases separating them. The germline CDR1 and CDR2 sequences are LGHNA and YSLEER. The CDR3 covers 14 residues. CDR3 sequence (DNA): TGCGCCAGCAGCCCCGACTTGATCTCCTACGAGCAGTACTTC. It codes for CASSPDLISYEQYF.